The 20 T cell receptor beta chains presented below share a single source sample, sequenced in a study of tumor-infiltrating lymphocytes in primary liver carcinoma. With a constant-region primer, TCR beta cDNA was made from 500 ng of total RNA. Modified slightly, ARM-PCR produced TCR beta libraries over three nested multiplex PCR rounds. TRBV1-TRBV30 forward primers and a C-beta reverse primer were used in the first two PCR rounds, which each ran for around 11 cycles. TCRdb re-derived calls from the multiplex PCR reads in MiXCR, one entry per CDR3 protein. The data show around 210,000 distinct CDR3 sequences, about 61% seen once. Unsorted whole blood supplied the blood RNA, and germline DNA was isolated too. Sequences were obtained from peripheral blood. These receptors all come from a woman aged 60-70 years with primary liver carcinoma and hepatitis B virus infection.

A note on this clonotype: One end of the junction varies from germline; a read error may be responsible. CDR3 nucleotide sequence: TGCAGCATTGAAGGTCCGGGACCAGCGAGCGTGAGCCAAGAGACCCAGTACTTC. It encodes CSIEGPGPASVSQETQYF. The chain couples TRBV29-1 to TRBJ2-5, with D perhaps given as TRBD1 or TRBD2 (5 bases each). The CDR3 covers 18 residues. The germline V gene has CDR1 SQVTM and CDR2 ANQGSEA.

This chain uses TRBV11-2 with TRBJ2-1; no clear D. V lost 2 bases, J lost 3 bases, and 11 bases lay in between. Per the germline V gene, CDR1 is SGHAT and CDR2 is FQNNGV. This CDR3 is 15 amino acids long. CDR3: CASSLLGGDYNEQFF. In nucleotides, the CDR3 is TGTGCCAGCAGCTTATTAGGCGGAGACTACAATGAGCAGTTCTTC.

The chain joins TRBV5-6 to TRBJ1-1, with D tentatively TRBD1 (6 bases). The germline V gene has CDR1 SGHDT and CDR2 YYEEEE. The CDR3 is made up of 15 amino acids. The V end lost 5 bases, the J end lost 12 bases, and 26 bases lay between the germline ends. The CDR3 coding sequence is TGTGCCAGCAGTAAGCGAAGGGGGGAGGGCTCGGGCCCTTTCTTT. This sequence encodes CASSKRRGEGSGPFF.

This clonotype occurred many times. V and J are TRBV5-1 and TRBJ2-3, with TRBD1 identical over 9 bases. The J segment lost 4 bases and the V segment lost 7 bases, leaving 7 bases of the junction unmatched. Germline V gene lookup returns CDR1 SGHRS and CDR2 YFSETQ. This CDR3 has 14 amino acids. The CDR3 DNA sequence: TGCGCCAGCGGCCGGGACAGGGTATCAGATACGCAGTATTTT. It is translated as CASGRDRVSDTQYF.

As regards this clonotype: With a much larger clone just one base away, this may be a read error. The rearrangement uses TRBV12-3 or TRBV12-4 and TRBJ1-5; tentative D call: TRBD1 (5 bases). The CDR3 covers 14 residues. Here the CDR3 reads CTSSFDGGGQPQHF. The CDR3 DNA reads TGTACCAGCAGTTTCGATGGGGGAGGCCAGCCCCAGCATTTT.

A remark on this clonotype: At one of its ends the junction is not consistent with the germline gene, which may arise from a read error. The chain employs TRBV28 and TRBJ2-7; D is ambiguous. CDR3 size: 14 residues. Germline assignment: CDR1 MDHEN and CDR2 SYDVKM. The CDR3 loop reads CASSSAPKRYEQYF. The CDR3 DNA follows: TGTGCCAGTTCTAGTGCCCCTAAACGGTACGAACAGTACTTC. The complete variable domain, with remaining parts taken from reference TRBV28 and TRBJ2-7, reads DVKVTQSSRYLVKRTGEKVFLECVQDMDHENMFWYRQDPGLGLRLIYFSYDVKMKEKGDIPEGYSVSREKKERFSLILESASTNQTSMYLCASSSAPKRYEQYFGPGTRLTVT.

Notes on this clonotype: At one end the junction does not follow the germline gene, possibly because of a read error. V and J are TRBV6-2 or TRBV6-3 and TRBJ2-7; D not certain. The CDR3 spans 13 residues. Germline V gene data show CDR1 as MNHEY and CDR2 as SVGEGT. This CDR3 reads CASTRNGAYGQYF. DNA of the CDR3: TGTGCCAGCACTCGCAACGGAGCCTACGGGCAGTACTTC.

J is TRBJ1-1 and V is TRBV11-2; D call uncertain. The CDR3 covers 14 residues. The germline V gene encodes CDR1 SGHAT and CDR2 FQNNGV. V gave up 5 bases and J gave up 7 bases, with 17 bases separating them. CDR3 region: CASSPRSRVCEAFF. The DNA for the CDR3 is TGTGCCAGCAGCCCCCGTAGTAGGGTGTGTGAAGCTTTCTTT.

The chain is built from TRBV6-1 and TRBJ2-1; a weak D match, TRBD1 (6 bases). The CDR3 runs to 16 residues. Trimming shortened V by 6 bases and J by 9 bases, and 24 bases separated the two germline ends. Germline V CDR1 and CDR2: MNHNS, SASEGT. The CDR3 DNA reads TGTGCCAGCAGCATACCCGCGAGACAGCTCAGGGGTGAGCAGTTCTTC. This encodes CASSIPARQLRGEQFF.

Notes on this clonotype: One junction end does not reproduce the germline sequence, and a read error may be involved. The chain uses TRBV11-2 and TRBJ1-6; D is ambiguous. The CDR3 totals 13 residues. In germline, CDR1 is SGHAT, CDR2 FQNNGV. CDR3 sequence reads: CANSLRQVSPLHF. CDR3 DNA sequence: TGTGCCAACAGCCTACGACAAGTTTCACCCCTCCACTTT.

Of note for this clonotype: At one of its ends the junction is not consistent with the germline gene, which may arise from a read error. The V gene is TRBV6-5, the J gene TRBJ2-7, with TRBD1 identical over 7 bases. Germline assignment: CDR1 MNHEY and CDR2 SVGAGI. The CDR3 spans 14 residues. Here the CDR3 reads CANSHRDSSYEQYF. The CDR3 DNA reads TGTGCCAACAGTCACCGGGACAGCTCCTACGAGCAGTACTTC.

This clonotype has a count of ten or more. The chain employs TRBV6-2 or TRBV6-3 and TRBJ2-1; 13 nucleotides agree with TRBD2. Germline CDR1 MNHEY, CDR2 SVGEGT. CDR3 length: 15 amino acids. V lost 5 bases and J lost 9; bases outside the gene matches: 7. CDR3 nucleotide sequence: TGTGCCAGCAGTCCAACTAGCGGGAGGGCCGCTGAGCAGTTCTTC. It encodes CASSPTSGRAAEQFF.

The gene calls are TRBV11-3 and TRBJ2-3; 8 bases are a match to TRBD2. This CDR3 comprises 14 residues. Germline CDR1 and CDR2: SGHNT and YENEEA. Trimming took 7 bases from V and 5 from J; bases not matched to a gene: 8. The CDR3 region has the DNA TGTGCCAGCACCACGGGAGGGCCCGGAGATACGCAGTATTTT. Its protein is CASTTGGPGDTQYF.

Points on this clonotype: Since a much larger clone is just one base distant, this may be a read error. The genes are TRBV29-1 and TRBJ2-3; D perhaps matches TRBD2 (6 bases). V was clipped by 7 bases and J by 1 base, with 24 bases between them. Germline CDR1 reads SQVTM; CDR2 reads ANQGSEA. The CDR3 runs 17 residues. Here the CDR3 DNA reads TGCAGCGCCCCTGATGGGATTAGCGGTCAGGGCACAGATACGCAGTATTTT. Translated, it gives CSAPDGISGQGTDTQYF.

About this clonotype itself: The germline gene is not matched at one end of the junction; a read error may be the cause. J is TRBJ2-2 and V is TRBV5-4; D unresolved. Germline V gene sequence: CDR1 SGHNT, CDR2 YYREEE (reference sequence). This CDR3 contains 15 residues. Here the CDR3 DNA reads TGTCCCAGCAGCTTGGGTTCAGGGAACACCGGGGAGCTGTTTTTT. Amino acids: CPSSLGSGNTGELFF.

This clonotype showed up just a few times. The gene calls are TRBV14 and TRBJ1-1; D may be TRBD1 (6 bases). The CDR3 is made up of 13 amino acids. V was clipped by 3 bases and J by 11 bases, with 16 bases between them. Germline CDR1 SGHDN, CDR2 FVKESK. The CDR3 DNA sequence: TGTGCCAGCAGCCAGAAGGGACACTCGATGGCTTTCTTT. Protein product: CASSQKGHSMAFF.

Of note for this clonotype: Mismatch with germline at one junction end may stem from a read error. The rearrangement joins TRBV11-1 to TRBJ2-5; 10 bases are a match to TRBD1. The CDR3 sequence is 18 residues long. CDR1 is SGHAT and CDR2 is FQDESV in the germline V gene (reference sequence). The chain's CDR3 is CASSSRDRGFGLRETQCF. Here the CDR3 DNA reads TGTGCCAGCAGCTCCCGGGACAGGGGTTTTGGATTACGAGAGACCCAGTGCTTC.

As for this clonotype: Given a much more abundant clone one base away, this may be a read error. The genes are TRBV5-4 and TRBJ1-1; TRBD1 is a possible D gene (6 bases). The CDR3 runs to 16 residues. Germline-derived CDR1 and CDR2 are SGHNT and YYREEE (reference sequence). V lost 4 bases, J lost 3 bases, and 19 bases lay in between. The CDR3 sequence is CASSLGGDLMDTEAFF. Here the CDR3 DNA reads TGTGCCAGCAGCCTTGGGGGCGACCTCATGGACACTGAAGCTTTCTTT.

To note about this clonotype: The junction differs from germline at one of its ends, possibly a read error. In DNA, the CDR3 is TGTGCCAGAAGCTACGACCCCAATCAGTCCCAGCATTTT. Protein: CARSYDPNQSQHF. The J gene is TRBJ1-5, the V gene TRBV5-3, with D uncertain. TRBV5-3 is an open reading frame whose function is uncertain. The CDR3 runs to 13 residues.

About this clonotype itself: An end of the junction differs from the germline gene, which may be a read error. The chain is built from TRBV10-3 and TRBJ1-2; TRBD1 matches at 11 bases. The germline V gene encodes CDR1 ENHRY and CDR2 SYGVKD. The CDR3 sequence is 15 residues long. CDR3 DNA sequence: TGTGCCACCAGTGAATCGGGGACAGGGGGCTATGGCTACACCTTC. Protein product: CATSESGTGGYGYTF.